At least ten counts were recorded for the clone carrying this TCR beta chain. This entry comes from a study of CD8 T cells in ankylosing spondylitis. TCRdb independently ran MiXCR on the 5' RACE reads; one entry per CDR3 protein. Among approximately 260,000 distinct CDR3 sequences, roughly 8.6% were seen once, and the ten largest hold 6.5% to 7%. CDR1 and CDR2 (germline): SGHKS, YYEKEE (reference sequence). This CDR3 has 15 residues. The ends were cut back, 4 bases at V and 0 bases at J, with 8 bases in the middle. The gene calls are TRBV5-5 and TRBJ1-6; D remains ambiguous. The source is a male donor with ankylosing spondylitis or in good health (not recorded which). The sequenced sample was blood, either unsorted or a sorted T cell fraction (not recorded which). The CDR3 protein is CASSPQSSYNSPLHF. DNA of the CDR3: TGTGCCAGCAGCCCGCAGAGCTCCTATAATTCACCCCTCCACTTT.